This TCR beta chain was profiled in a study of cytomegalovirus exposure and HLA in healthy donors. Broader study findings: It was 164 TCR beta chains that were listed as cytomegalovirus-associated.

The PCR made use of 60 Vbeta and 13 Jbeta primers. Generated by immunoSEQ multiplex PCR, the TCRdb table keeps only in-frame clones and is missing some. The data contain 150,000 or so clones, more than 60% of them seen just once; the ten biggest clones take up about 12%. As for this clone: The antigen remains undetermined.

Per the germline V gene, CDR1 is SNHLY and CDR2 is FYNNEI. This CDR3 has 15 amino acids. Losses at the gene ends were 2 bases for V and 6 bases for J; bases not matched to a gene: 7. The chain links TRBV2 to TRBJ2-1; TRBD1 matches 7 bases. The sequence was collected from a man aged 35 to 55 in good health and CMV-seropositive. Sequencing used PBMCs. The DNA for the CDR3 is TGTGCCAGCAGTGAAAGGGGGCGCGGAGGCAATGAGCAGTTCTTC. This gives the protein CASSERGRGGNEQFF.